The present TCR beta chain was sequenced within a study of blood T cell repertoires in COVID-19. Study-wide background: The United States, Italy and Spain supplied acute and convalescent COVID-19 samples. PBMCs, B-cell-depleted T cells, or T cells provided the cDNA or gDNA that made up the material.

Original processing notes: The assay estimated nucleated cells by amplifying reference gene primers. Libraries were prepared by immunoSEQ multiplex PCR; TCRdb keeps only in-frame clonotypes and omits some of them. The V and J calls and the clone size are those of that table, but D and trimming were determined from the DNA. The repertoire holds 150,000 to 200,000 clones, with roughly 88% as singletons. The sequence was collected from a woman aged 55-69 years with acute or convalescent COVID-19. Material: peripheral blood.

The CDR3 spells CASRPTGDWREQYF. The DNA of the CDR3 is TGTGCCAGCAGGCCTACCGGGGACTGGCGCGAGCAGTACTTC. The V call is TRBV7-2, the J call TRBJ2-7; a weak D match, TRBD2 (6 bases). Trimming took off 6 bases at V and 6 bases at J, with 18 bases between the two ends. Germline assignment: CDR1 SGHTA and CDR2 FQGNSA. CDR3 length: 14 amino acids.